This T cell receptor (beta chain) emerged from a study of post-analysis software for immune sequencing data. General study results and limits: About five TRBV segments occurring more often in patients than controls included TRBV5-6, TRBV5-1 and TRBV20-1.

Notes on this clonotype: Antigen unknown.

Every TCR beta cDNA library bore unique molecular identifiers. TCRdb redid the calling of the PCR reads with MiXCR, one entry per CDR3 protein. The table includes approximately 350,000 distinct CDR3 sequences, 30% to 45% detected once. Germline lookup yields CDR1 SGHTA and CDR2 FQGNSA. V lost 7 bases and J 4 bases, leaving 13 bases between the germline ends. The CDR3 has 13 residues. This rearrangement joins TRBV7-2 to TRBJ1-2, with D hard to call. The sequenced sample was blood. The source of this sequence is a girl aged 10-17 years with multiple sclerosis. In nucleotides, the CDR3 is TGTGCCAGCAAAGTTTCGAACATCTATGGCTACACCTTC. Translation: CASKVSNIYGYTF.